The 20 T cell receptor beta chains given below trace back to one sample, sequenced in a study of CD8 T cells in ankylosing spondylitis. Each CDR3 protein gets one entry after TCRdb re-called the 5' RACE reads with MiXCR. The sample gives about 240,000 distinct CDR3 sequences, roughly a tenth of which show up once; 2.6% is in the top ten. Sequenced sample: blood, either unsorted or a sorted T cell fraction (not recorded which). The receptors shown here come from a male donor with ankylosing spondylitis or in good health (not recorded which).

The chain couples TRBV4-2 to TRBJ2-1; the D is unclear. The V end was cut by 0 bases, the J end by 7 bases, with 10 bases between. In germline, CDR1 is LGHNA, CDR2 YNFKEQ. The CDR3 is 14 amino acids. CDR3 in DNA: TGTGCCAGCAGCCAAGACGGCAGCTTGAATGAGCAGTTCTTC. Translating gives CASSQDGSLNEQFF.

This clonotype was observed at least ten times. The chain links TRBV11-2 to TRBJ2-7; D may be TRBD2 (5 bases). The CDR3 sequence is 14 residues long. The V end lost 0 bases, the J end lost 4 bases, and 10 bases lay between the germline ends. CDR1 and CDR2 (germline): SGHAT, FQNNGV. CDR3: CASSLDRTYYEQYF. CDR3 sequence (DNA): TGTGCCAGCAGCTTAGACAGGACTTATTACGAGCAGTACTTC.

This clonotype was observed at least ten times. V and J are TRBV20-1 and TRBJ1-5; unclear D gene. CDR1 is DFQATT and CDR2 is SNEGSKA in the germline V gene (reference sequence). The CDR3 totals 12 residues. V dropped 6 bases and J dropped 7 bases, with 13 bases sitting between them. DNA for the CDR3: TGCAGTGCCCGGAAGGGAAACCAGCCCCAGCATTTT. This gives the protein CSARKGNQPQHF.

As for this clonotype: A much larger clone is a single base away; this may be a read error. The chain couples TRBV7-9 to TRBJ1-4; the D is unclear. The germline V gene has CDR1 SEHNR and CDR2 FQNEAQ (reference sequence). This CDR3 comprises 15 residues. CDR3 sequence reads: CASTALIDLNEKLLF. The CDR3 nucleotides read TGTGCCAGCACCGCGCTAATAGACTTAAATGAAAAACTGCTTTTT.

In the case of this clonotype: Relative to the germline gene, one junction end is altered; a read error may explain this. The chain has TRBV30 and TRBJ1-2; D might be TRBD1 (5 bases). Germline lookup yields CDR1 GTSNPN and CDR2 SVGIG (reference sequence). The CDR3 is 15 amino acids. Written as DNA, the CDR3 is TGTGCCTGGAGCCGAGGAGTAGGACACGACCATGGCCACACCTTC. Encoded protein: CAWSRGVGHDHGHTF.

This clonotype was seen a few times. J is TRBJ1-2 and V is TRBV5-1; the D gene is possibly TRBD1 (5 bases). Trimming shortened V by 4 bases and J by 2 bases, and 12 bases separated the two germline ends. Per germline, CDR1 SGHRS and CDR2 YFSETQ. CDR3 size: 14 residues. CDR3 amino acids: CASSTGTDNYGYTF. The CDR3 DNA reads as TGCGCCAGCAGCACCGGGACGGACAACTATGGCTACACCTTC. Variable domain in full (rest from reference TRBV5-1 and TRBJ1-2): KAGVTQTPRYLIKTRGQQVTLSCSPISGHRSVSWYQQTPGQGLQFLFEYFSETQRNKGNFPGRFSGRQFSNSRSEMNVSTLELGDSALYLCASSTGTDNYGYTFGSGTRLTVV.

In its sample, this clonotype was seen a few times. The chain has TRBV20-1 and TRBJ1-5; D is unclear. V lost 3 bases and J lost 4, with 7 bases in between. Germline values: CDR1 DFQATT, CDR2 SNEGSKA (reference sequence). The CDR3 contains 12 residues. CDR3 sequence: CSASRTNQPQHF. CDR3 nucleotide sequence: TGCAGTGCTAGCCGGACGAATCAGCCCCAGCATTTT.

This clonotype was seen ten or more times. This chain links TRBV24-1 with TRBJ1-1, with D tentatively TRBD1 (5 bases). Trimming pared 2 bases from V and 2 bases from J, leaving 8 bases between. From germline, CDR1 is KGHDR and CDR2 SFDVKD. The CDR3 has 14 amino acids. The chain's CDR3 is CATSDYTGNTEAFF. The CDR3 DNA sequence: TGTGCCACCAGTGATTACACAGGCAACACTGAAGCTTTCTTT.

This clonotype appeared many times. The chain recombines TRBV2 with TRBJ2-2; D might be TRBD1 (6 bases). V was cut by 6 bases and J by 8 bases, with 16 bases left in between. The germline V gene has CDR1 SNHLY and CDR2 FYNNEI. This CDR3 has 14 residues. In DNA form, the CDR3 reads TGTGCCAGCAGGGCTTACAGGGAGCTGGGGGAGCTGTTTTTT. Translating gives CASRAYRELGELFF.

This clonotype was seen many times. This sequence joins TRBV2 and TRBJ2-7, with 8 bases that match TRBD2. The CDR3 extends over 14 amino acids. Germline CDR1 reads SNHLY; CDR2 reads FYNNEI. J lost 0 bases, V lost 6 bases, and 4 bases had no gene match. The CDR3 loop reads CASRETSGSYEQYF. The DNA for the CDR3 is TGTGCCAGCAGGGAAACTAGCGGCTCCTACGAGCAGTACTTC.

This clonotype was seen ten or more times. The CDR3 here is CAWSVRGRPNYGYTF. Here the CDR3 DNA reads TGTGCCTGGAGTGTACGGGGCCGCCCTAACTATGGCTACACCTTC. V gene TRBV30 combines with J gene TRBJ1-2; TRBD1 is a possible D gene (5 bases). Germline values: CDR1 GTSNPN, CDR2 SVGIG (reference sequence). The CDR3 runs 15 residues. The V end lost 0 bases, the J end lost 0 bases, and 11 bases lay between the germline ends.

A few counts support this clonotype. J is TRBJ1-2 and V is TRBV25-1, with TRBD1 as a possible D gene (5 bases). With 1 base removed from V and 2 bases from J, the gap between germline ends came to 14 bases. The CDR3 spans 16 residues. Germline values: CDR1 MGHDK, CDR2 SYGVNS. CDR3 in amino acids: CASSEWGGSENYGYTF. CDR3 in DNA: TGTGCCAGCAGTGAATGGGGGGGATCGGAGAACTATGGCTACACCTTC.

This clonotype showed up just a few times. The chain employs TRBV30 and TRBJ2-5; 7 bases agree with TRBD1. In germline, CDR1 is GTSNPN, CDR2 SVGIG (reference sequence). CDR3 size: 15 residues. The V segment lost 0 bases and the J segment 4 bases; nucleotides outside the gene matches: 8. The CDR3 is CAWSVPGGRRETQYF. The CDR3 nucleotides read TGTGCCTGGAGTGTACCAGGGGGTCGGCGAGAGACCCAGTACTTC.

The CDR3 protein is CASSRGSGTVSYEQYF. The CDR3, as DNA: TGTGCCAGCAGTCGGGGGTCCGGGACAGTTTCCTACGAGCAGTACTTC. The chain has TRBV6-1 and TRBJ2-7, with a possible D match to TRBD1 (7 bases). Trimming left V 5 bases short and J 1 base short, with 18 bases between. This CDR3 has 16 amino acids. CDR1 MNHNS and CDR2 SASEGT come from the germline V gene.

This clonotype has ten or more counts. The rearrangement links TRBV29-1 to TRBJ1-4; perhaps TRBD1 as D (6 bases). The ends were cut back, 4 bases at V and 4 bases at J, with 7 bases in the middle. Per the germline V gene, CDR1 is SQVTM and CDR2 is ANQGSEA. The CDR3 is made up of 12 amino acids. CDR3 sequence reads: CSVAGDNEKLFF. As DNA, the CDR3 is TGCAGCGTTGCAGGGGATAATGAAAAACTGTTTTTT.

This clonotype was detected many times. The chain recombines TRBV12-3 or TRBV12-4 with TRBJ2-2; D is possibly TRBD2 (5 bases). This CDR3 contains 16 residues. V was shortened by 8 bases and J by 0 bases, with 16 bases between the two germline ends. Here the CDR3 reads CASRGVGDANTGELFF. DNA of the CDR3: TGTGCCAGCCGGGGAGTAGGCGATGCGAACACCGGGGAGCTGTTTTTT.

Ten or more counts support this clonotype. The chain carries TRBV7-2 and TRBJ2-1; 9 bases are a match to TRBD1. With V trimmed by 5 bases and J by 4 bases, 3 bases remained unmatched. The germline CDR1 and CDR2 sequences are SGHTA and FQGNSA. The CDR3 runs 14 residues. CDR3 loop: CASSPTGGYNEQFF. The CDR3 DNA is TGTGCCAGCAGCCCGACAGGGGGTTACAATGAGCAGTTCTTC.

Many counts were recorded for this clonotype. The genes are TRBV10-3 and TRBJ1-4; no clear D. This CDR3 spans 15 amino acids. CDR1 is ENHRY, CDR2 SYGVKD, per germline. Trimming left V 4 bases short and J 2 bases short, with 11 bases between. In DNA form, the CDR3 reads TGTGCCATCAGTGTCAGGCCTGGCACTAATGAAAAACTGTTTTTT. It encodes CAISVRPGTNEKLFF.

There are many counts of this clonotype. The V call is TRBV27, the J call TRBJ2-7; D is perhaps TRBD2 (7 bases). Germline V gene lookup returns CDR1 MNHEY and CDR2 SMNVEV (reference sequence). Deletions cut 4 bases from V and 2 bases from J, with 12 bases between. CDR3 length: 14 residues. CDR3: CASSWGGGAYEQYF. CDR3 coding DNA: TGTGCCAGCAGTTGGGGAGGGGGAGCCTACGAGCAGTACTTC.

This clonotype was seen repeatedly, ten times or more. This chain uses TRBV12-3 or TRBV12-4 with TRBJ2-5, with TRBD1 identical over 9 bases. The V segment lost 2 bases and the J segment 4 bases; nucleotides outside the gene matches: 2. The CDR3 has 14 residues. This CDR3 reads CASSLSTGGETQYF. CDR3 DNA: TGTGCCAGCAGTTTATCGACAGGGGGAGAGACCCAGTACTTC.